These T cell receptor beta chains were read from a single sample in a study of cytomegalovirus exposure and HLA in healthy donors. TCRdb keeps only in-frame clones here, not all; method: immunoSEQ multiplex PCR. The table shows about 160,000 clones, with about 72% occurring only once. Specimen: PBMCs. The origin of the receptors is a man in his thirties or forties in good health and CMV-seropositive. CDR3s include the opening cysteine and the closing phenylalanine or tryptophan. Each record gives: V gene, J gene, clone size, D gene, CDR3 DNA, CDR3 protein. A D gene is named only where the DNA matches it firmly. The size entry is marked missing in some rows and otherwise reads once, few, many or a size class.

v_call: TRBV6-5; j_call: TRBJ1-6; clone_size: -; d_call: -; cdr3_nt: TGTGCCAGCAGGATAGGACACCATAATTCACCCCTCCACTTT; cdr3_aa: CASRIGHHNSPLHF
v_call: TRBV7-9; j_call: TRBJ1-6; clone_size: -; d_call: TRBD1; cdr3_nt: TGTGCCAGCAGCCCCAAAGCGGGACAGGGCAGCTCCTATAATTCACCCCTCCACTTT; cdr3_aa: CASSPKAGQGSSYNSPLHF
v_call: TRBV5-6; j_call: TRBJ1-2; clone_size: -; d_call: TRBD1; cdr3_nt: TGTGCCAGCAGCTCGGAGGGGGCTGGTGGCTACACCTTC; cdr3_aa: CASSSEGAGGYTF
v_call: TRBV6-1; j_call: TRBJ2-1; clone_size: -; d_call: TRBD2; cdr3_nt: TGTGCCAGCAGTGGGGTAGCGGGGGGGCCCAACAATGAGCAGTTCTTC; cdr3_aa: CASSGVAGGPNNEQFF
v_call: TRBV7-5; j_call: TRBJ1-5; clone_size: once; d_call: -; cdr3_nt: TGTGCCAGAAGTAACAACGGGAATCAGCCCCAGCATTTT; cdr3_aa: CARSNNGNQPQHF
v_call: TRBV28; j_call: TRBJ2-7; clone_size: -; d_call: TRBD1; cdr3_nt: TGTGTCAGCACCTTTCACGGGACAGGGAAATACGAGCAGTACTTC; cdr3_aa: CVSTFHGTGKYEQYF
v_call: TRBV6-5; j_call: TRBJ1-2; clone_size: once; d_call: -; cdr3_nt: TGTGCCAGCAGTCCCGGGTATGGAGCCAACTATGGCTACACCTTC; cdr3_aa: CASSPGYGANYGYTF
v_call: TRBV18; j_call: TRBJ1-4; clone_size: -; d_call: -; cdr3_nt: TGTGCCAGCTCAAACACGACAGGTCTTAATGAAAAACTGTTTTTT; cdr3_aa: CASSNTTGLNEKLFF
v_call: TRBV7-2; j_call: TRBJ2-6; clone_size: -; d_call: TRBD1; cdr3_nt: TGTGCCAGCAAGGGACAGGGGGCGGACTCTGGGGCCAACGTCCTGACTTTC; cdr3_aa: CASKGQGADSGANVLTF
v_call: TRBV2; j_call: TRBJ2-5; clone_size: few; d_call: -; cdr3_nt: TGTGCCAGCAGTGAGTGGGCAGAGACCCAGTACTTC; cdr3_aa: CASSEWAETQYF
v_call: TRBV10-2; j_call: TRBJ1-1; clone_size: -; d_call: -; cdr3_nt: TGCGCCAGCAGCCTATCCACTGAAGCTTTCTTT; cdr3_aa: CASSLSTEAFF
v_call: TRBV6-5; j_call: TRBJ1-3; clone_size: -; d_call: -; cdr3_nt: TGTGCCAGCAGTGCCGGACTGCCCTCTGGAAACACCATATATTTT; cdr3_aa: CASSAGLPSGNTIYF
v_call: TRBV5-1; j_call: TRBJ1-6; clone_size: -; d_call: TRBD1; cdr3_nt: TGCGCCAGCAGCGGACAGGGGGCGGGTTCACCCCTCCACTTT; cdr3_aa: CASSGQGAGSPLHF
v_call: TRBV6-1; j_call: TRBJ1-1; clone_size: -; d_call: -; cdr3_nt: TGTGCCAGCAGTGAAGTAGTTGCGAACACTGAAGCTTTCTTT; cdr3_aa: CASSEVVANTEAFF
v_call: TRBV13; j_call: TRBJ2-7; clone_size: -; d_call: TRBD1; cdr3_nt: TGTGCCAGCAGCTCCAGGGACAGGGGGTACGAGCAGTACTTC; cdr3_aa: CASSSRDRGYEQYF
v_call: TRBV5-1; j_call: TRBJ2-1; clone_size: -; d_call: TRBD2; cdr3_nt: TGCGCCAGCAGCTTTAGCGGGGGCTCCTACAATGAGCAGTTCTTC; cdr3_aa: CASSFSGGSYNEQFF
v_call: TRBV7-9; j_call: TRBJ2-3; clone_size: once; d_call: TRBD1; cdr3_nt: TGTGCCAGCAGCTGGGACAGGAGCACAGATACGCAGTATTTT; cdr3_aa: CASSWDRSTDTQYF
v_call: TRBV7-2; j_call: TRBJ1-3; clone_size: few; d_call: TRBD1; cdr3_nt: TGTGCCAGCAGCCGGACAGGCCATTCTGGAAACACCATATATTTT; cdr3_aa: CASSRTGHSGNTIYF
v_call: TRBV7-9; j_call: TRBJ2-3; clone_size: -; d_call: -; cdr3_nt: TGTGCCAGCAGCTTAACAGGGTCAGATACGCAGTATTTT; cdr3_aa: CASSLTGSDTQYF
v_call: TRBV5-4; j_call: TRBJ2-7; clone_size: -; d_call: TRBD1; cdr3_nt: TGTGCCAGCAGCCCGGGGACAGGCCCCGAGCAGTACTTC; cdr3_aa: CASSPGTGPEQYF
v_call: TRBV5-1; j_call: TRBJ2-3; clone_size: -; d_call: TRBD2; cdr3_nt: TGCGCCAGCAGCCCCGCGGGGGACACAGATACGCAGTATTTT; cdr3_aa: CASSPAGDTDTQYF
v_call: TRBV11-1; j_call: TRBJ2-3; clone_size: -; d_call: -; cdr3_nt: TGTGCCTCGGCTACAGGCGCTAGCACAGATACGCAGTATTTT; cdr3_aa: CASATGASTDTQYF
v_call: TRBV28; j_call: TRBJ1-2; clone_size: -; d_call: -; cdr3_nt: TGTGCCAGCAGTTTGAGGGTTGGCTACACCTTC; cdr3_aa: CASSLRVGYTF
v_call: TRBV7-9; j_call: TRBJ1-2; clone_size: -; d_call: TRBD1; cdr3_nt: TGTTCCAGCAGCTTAGGGCCTGGGACAGGGAATGGCTACACCTTC; cdr3_aa: CSSSLGPGTGNGYTF
v_call: TRBV6-1; j_call: TRBJ2-7; clone_size: -; d_call: -; cdr3_nt: TGTGCCAGCAGTCTTGAGAGTTCGCACGAGCAGTACTTC; cdr3_aa: CASSLESSHEQYF
v_call: TRBV29-1; j_call: TRBJ1-2; clone_size: -; d_call: TRBD1; cdr3_nt: TGCAGCGTTGAAAACAGGGGGGACGAGTACTATGGCTACACCTTC; cdr3_aa: CSVENRGDEYYGYTF
v_call: TRBV14; j_call: TRBJ1-1; clone_size: -; d_call: -; cdr3_nt: TGTGCCAGCAGCAATAGGGGGACTGAAGCTTTCTTT; cdr3_aa: CASSNRGTEAFF
v_call: TRBV7-9; j_call: TRBJ1-2; clone_size: -; d_call: -; cdr3_nt: TGTGCCAGCAGCCCCCCGACAGAAAACTATGGCTACACCTTC; cdr3_aa: CASSPPTENYGYTF
v_call: TRBV28; j_call: TRBJ1-4; clone_size: -; d_call: TRBD1; cdr3_nt: TGTGCCAGCAGTTCTAGGACAGGGGGAGAAAAACTGTTTTTT; cdr3_aa: CASSSRTGGEKLFF